These T cell receptor beta chains were read from a single sample in a study of T cell repertoires in cytomegalovirus infection. The antigens for these receptors are not known. TCRdb reprocessed the reads with MiXCR, giving one entry per CDR3 protein. This sample has about 270,000 distinct CDR3 sequences, with around 20% found just once. This specimen was cultured PBMCs, taken from culture after CMV antigen stimulation. These receptors came from a human donor in good health (CMV status not recorded). Some clones in this sample may be carry-over from other donors' samples. Both conserved end residues are part of each CDR3. Fields, in order: J gene, D gene, CDR3 length, clone size, V gene, CDR3 DNA, CDR3 protein. The D gene is left open where the match is weak. Size is omitted from some rows. Given values are once, few, many or a class for expanded clones.

TRBJ1-1 NA 15 few TRBV4-3 TGCGCCAGCAGCCAAGATGGGAACGCGAACACTGAAGCTTTCTTT CASSQDGNANTEAFF
TRBJ2-5 TRBD2 15 NA TRBV4-1 TGCGCCAGCAGCCAAGATGGGGGCGCGGGGGGCGCCCAGTACTTC CASSQDGGAGGAQYF
TRBJ2-6 NA 15 NA TRBV2 TGTGCCAGCAGTGTCCGGGGTTCTGGGGCCAACGTCCTGACTTTC CASSVRGSGANVLTF
TRBJ2-1 NA 13 NA TRBV6-2/TRBV6-3 TGTGCCAGCAGTAACTACCAGGGCAATGAGCAGTTCTTC CASSNYQGNEQFF
TRBJ2-1 TRBD2 16 NA TRBV12-3/TRBV12-4 TGTGCCAGCAGTTCAACGACTAGCGGGAGTTCGGATGAGCAGTTCTTC CASSSTTSGSSDEQFF
TRBJ2-2 TRBD2 16 many TRBV7-6 TGTGCCAGCAGCGCCAGACTAGCGGAGAACACCGGGGAGCTGTTTTTT CASSARLAENTGELFF
TRBJ2-5 NA 17 many TRBV7-2 TGTGCCAGCAGCCCCCGGGGAGGCAGCCAGGCGGGTGAGACCCAGTACTTC CASSPRGGSQAGETQYF
TRBJ2-1 TRBD1 13 many TRBV7-2 TGTGCCAGCAGCCTGGGGACAGTCCATGAGCAGTTCTTC CASSLGTVHEQFF
TRBJ1-5 NA 13 many TRBV7-8 TGTGCCAGCAGACCGACGTTTTCAGAGCCCCAGCATTTT CASRPTFSEPQHF
TRBJ1-2 NA 12 few TRBV19 TGTGCCAGTGCCCATCATACGACCGGCTACACCTTC CASAHHTTGYTF
TRBJ1-5 TRBD1 16 few TRBV27 TGTGCCAGCAGGCCAGGGGGGACTCGGGGCAATCAGCCCCAGCATTTT CASRPGGTRGNQPQHF
TRBJ1-5 TRBD1 14 NA TRBV12-3/TRBV12-4 TGTGCCAGCAGTCCTCAGGGGGCGATTCAGCCCCAGCATTTT CASSPQGAIQPQHF
TRBJ2-2 NA 15 many TRBV7-8 TGTGCCAGCAGCTTATGGGGGGCGAACACCGGGGAGCTGTTTTTT CASSLWGANTGELFF
TRBJ2-7 NA 18 NA TRBV7-9 TGTGCCAGCAGCTTATACGGGACAAAGGGGAATTTCTCCTACGAGCAGTACTTC CASSLYGTKGNFSYEQYF
TRBJ2-3 TRBD2 19 few TRBV20-1 TGCAGTGCTAGAGATGGAAGACTTCTAGCGGGAGGAGGAACAGATACGCAGTATTTT CSARDGRLLAGGGTDTQYF
TRBJ2-1 NA 14 few TRBV20-1 TGCAGTGCTCTCCCGGGACTTCCCGACAATGAGCAGTTCTTC CSALPGLPDNEQFF
TRBJ2-1 NA 13 few TRBV12-3/TRBV12-4 TGTGCCAGCAGTTTACGGGAGCTATATGAGCAGTTCTTC CASSLRELYEQFF
TRBJ1-1 TRBD1 15 NA TRBV7-8 TGTGCCAGCAGCTTAAGTCTTGTAGGGGGCAAATCGGCTTTCTTT CASSLSLVGGKSAFF
TRBJ2-5 NA 13 NA TRBV27 TGTGCCAGCAGTTCCCGACTAGAAGAGACCCAGTACTTC CASSSRLEETQYF
TRBJ2-6 TRBD1 15 NA TRBV12-3/TRBV12-4 TGTGCCAGCAGTGGACAGGGGACTGGGGCCAACGTCCTGACTTTC CASSGQGTGANVLTF
TRBJ1-1 NA 14 few TRBV7-2 TGTGCCAGCAGCTTAGGGTCCCCGAACACTGAAGCTTTCTTT CASSLGSPNTEAFF
TRBJ2-7 NA 14 few TRBV19 TGTGCCAGTAGTATATCCCAGAGCTCCTACGAGCAGTACTTC CASSISQSSYEQYF
TRBJ2-1 TRBD2 15 NA TRBV20-1 TGCAGTGCTCCGGAAAGCGGGAGGCCCTACAATGAGCAGTTCTTC CSAPESGRPYNEQFF
TRBJ2-5 TRBD1 16 NA TRBV10-3 TGTGCCATCAAGGGATCCGGGACAGGGGTCCGAGAGACCCAGTACTTC CAIKGSGTGVRETQYF
TRBJ2-1 TRBD2 14 few TRBV7-2 TGTGCCAGCAGCTTAGCTAGCGGGCACAATGAGCAGTTCTTC CASSLASGHNEQFF
TRBJ1-1 NA 14 many TRBV6-2/TRBV6-3 TGTGCCAGCAGGGCGTCCGGGTCTAACACTGAAGCTTTCTTT CASRASGSNTEAFF
TRBJ2-2 NA 14 NA TRBV11-2 TGTGCCAGCAGCCACAGGACGAACACCGGGGAGCTGTTTTTT CASSHRTNTGELFF
TRBJ2-4 NA 14 NA TRBV6-4 TGTGCCAGCAGTCCGCAACGGGACTCAAACATTCAGTACTTC CASSPQRDSNIQYF
TRBJ1-1 NA 15 NA TRBV28 TGTGCCAGCAGTCCCGGGGGGCAGAGGAACACTGAAGCTTTCTTT CASSPGGQRNTEAFF
TRBJ1-1 NA 13 many TRBV7-8 TGTGCCAGCAGCTTAGGAACGGGCATGGAAGCTTTCTTT CASSLGTGMEAFF
TRBJ2-3 TRBD2 15 few TRBV6-1 TGTGCCAGCAGTTTAGCGGGAGGAGTGCCAGATACGCAGTATTTT CASSLAGGVPDTQYF
TRBJ2-1 NA 19 many TRBV20-1 TGCAGTGCTAGAGATTACCGGACCTGGGGCCCTAGCGTCCACAATGAGCAGTTCTTC CSARDYRTWGPSVHNEQFF